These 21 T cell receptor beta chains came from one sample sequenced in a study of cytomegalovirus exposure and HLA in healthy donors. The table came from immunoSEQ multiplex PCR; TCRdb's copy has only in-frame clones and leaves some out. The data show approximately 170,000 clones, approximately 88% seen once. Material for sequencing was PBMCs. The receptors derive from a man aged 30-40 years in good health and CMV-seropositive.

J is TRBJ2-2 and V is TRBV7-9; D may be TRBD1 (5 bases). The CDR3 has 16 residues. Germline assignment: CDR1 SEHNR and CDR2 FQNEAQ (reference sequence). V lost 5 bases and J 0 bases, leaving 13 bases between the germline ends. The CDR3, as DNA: TGTGCCAGCAGCCAGAAGAGGACAACGAACACCGGGGAGCTGTTTTTT. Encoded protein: CASSQKRTTNTGELFF. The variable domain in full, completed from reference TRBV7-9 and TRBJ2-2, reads DTGVSQNPRHKITKRGQNVTFRCDPISEHNRLYWYRQTLGQGPEFLTYFQNEAQLEKSRLLSDRFSAERPKGSFSTLEIQRTEQGDSAMYLCASSQKRTTNTGELFFGEGSRLTVL.

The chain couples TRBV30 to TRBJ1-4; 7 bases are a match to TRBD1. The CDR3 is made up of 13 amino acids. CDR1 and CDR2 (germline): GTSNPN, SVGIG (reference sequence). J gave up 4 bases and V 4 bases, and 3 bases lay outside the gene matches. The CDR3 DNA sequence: TGTGCCTGGACCGGGACAGATAATGAAAAACTGTTTTTT. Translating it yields CAWTGTDNEKLFF.

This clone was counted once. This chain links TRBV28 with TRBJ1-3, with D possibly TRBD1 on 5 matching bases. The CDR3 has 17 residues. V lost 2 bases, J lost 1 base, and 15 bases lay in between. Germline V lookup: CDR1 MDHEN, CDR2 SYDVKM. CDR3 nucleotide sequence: TGTGCCAGCAGTTTACCCGCCGGCTCAGGGTCTGGAAACACCATATATTTT. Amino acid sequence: CASSLPAGSGSGNTIYF.

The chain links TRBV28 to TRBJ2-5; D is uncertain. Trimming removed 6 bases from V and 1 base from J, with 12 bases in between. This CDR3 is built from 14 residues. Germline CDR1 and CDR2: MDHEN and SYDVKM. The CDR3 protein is CASSGSPFQETQYF. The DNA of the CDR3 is TGTGCCAGCAGCGGGTCTCCGTTCCAAGAGACCCAGTACTTC.

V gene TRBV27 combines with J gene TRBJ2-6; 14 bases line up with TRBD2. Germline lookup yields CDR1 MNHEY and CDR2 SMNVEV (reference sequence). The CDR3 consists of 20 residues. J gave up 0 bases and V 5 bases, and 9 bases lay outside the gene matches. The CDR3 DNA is TGTGCCAGCAGTCCCTTGGGACTAGCGGGGGTGTTCTCTGGGGCCAACGTCCTGACTTTC. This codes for CASSPLGLAGVFSGANVLTF.

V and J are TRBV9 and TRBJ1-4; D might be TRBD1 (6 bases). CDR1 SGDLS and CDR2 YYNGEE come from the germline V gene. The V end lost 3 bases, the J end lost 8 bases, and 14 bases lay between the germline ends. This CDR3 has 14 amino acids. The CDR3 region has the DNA TGTGCCAGCAGCGCTACAGGGTCTAGGGAAAAACTGTTTTTT. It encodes CASSATGSREKLFF.

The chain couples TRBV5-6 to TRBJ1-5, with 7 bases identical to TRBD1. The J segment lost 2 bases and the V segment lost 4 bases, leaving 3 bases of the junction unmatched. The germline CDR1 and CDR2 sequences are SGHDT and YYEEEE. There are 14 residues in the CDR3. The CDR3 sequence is CASSAGTGNQPQHF. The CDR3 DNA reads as TGTGCCAGCAGCGCCGGGACAGGCAATCAGCCCCAGCATTTT.

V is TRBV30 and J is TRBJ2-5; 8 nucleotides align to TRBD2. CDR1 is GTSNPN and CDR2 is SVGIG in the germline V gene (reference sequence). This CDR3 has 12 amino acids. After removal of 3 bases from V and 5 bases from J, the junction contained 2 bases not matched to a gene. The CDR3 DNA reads TGTGCCTGGAGCTTAGCGGGGGAGACCCAGTACTTC. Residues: CAWSLAGETQYF.

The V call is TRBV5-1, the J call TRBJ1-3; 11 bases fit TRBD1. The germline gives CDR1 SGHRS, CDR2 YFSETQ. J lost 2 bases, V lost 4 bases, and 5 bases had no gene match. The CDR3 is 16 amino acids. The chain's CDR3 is CASSVPGQGAGNTIYF. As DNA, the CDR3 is TGCGCCAGCAGCGTACCGGGACAGGGGGCTGGAAACACCATATATTTT.

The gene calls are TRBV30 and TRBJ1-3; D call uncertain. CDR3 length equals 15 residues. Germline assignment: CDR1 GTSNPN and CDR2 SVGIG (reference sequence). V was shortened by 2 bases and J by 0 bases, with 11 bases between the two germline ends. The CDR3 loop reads CAWSFTGSSGNTIYF. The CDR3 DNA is TGTGCCTGGAGTTTTACGGGGTCCTCTGGAAACACCATATATTTT.

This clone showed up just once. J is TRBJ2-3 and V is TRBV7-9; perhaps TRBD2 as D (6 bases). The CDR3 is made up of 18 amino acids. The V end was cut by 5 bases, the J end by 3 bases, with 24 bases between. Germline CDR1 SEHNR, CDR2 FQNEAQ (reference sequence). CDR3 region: CASSTKAVLALQTDTQYF. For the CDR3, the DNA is TGTGCCAGCAGCACTAAGGCGGTACTAGCACTCCAGACAGATACGCAGTATTTT. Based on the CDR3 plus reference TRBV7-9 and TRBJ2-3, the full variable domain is DTGVSQNPRHKITKRGQNVTFRCDPISEHNRLYWYRQTLGQGPEFLTYFQNEAQLEKSRLLSDRFSAERPKGSFSTLEIQRTEQGDSAMYLCASSTKAVLALQTDTQYFGPGTRLTVL.

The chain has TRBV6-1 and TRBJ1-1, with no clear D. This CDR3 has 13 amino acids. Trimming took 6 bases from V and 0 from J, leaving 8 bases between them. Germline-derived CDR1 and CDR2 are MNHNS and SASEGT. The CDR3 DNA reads TGTGCCAGCAGGGGCCGGCTGAACACTGAAGCTTTCTTT. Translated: CASRGRLNTEAFF.

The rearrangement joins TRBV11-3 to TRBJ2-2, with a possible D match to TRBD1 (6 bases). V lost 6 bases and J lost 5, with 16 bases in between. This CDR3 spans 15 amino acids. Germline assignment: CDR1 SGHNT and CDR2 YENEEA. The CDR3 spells CASSSNRVATGELFF. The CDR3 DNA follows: TGTGCCAGCAGTTCAAACAGGGTAGCGACCGGGGAGCTGTTTTTT.

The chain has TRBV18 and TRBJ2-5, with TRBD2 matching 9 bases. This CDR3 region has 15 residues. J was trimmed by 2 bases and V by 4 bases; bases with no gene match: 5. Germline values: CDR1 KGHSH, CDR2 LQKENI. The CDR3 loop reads CASSQVAGAQETQYF. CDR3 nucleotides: TGTGCCAGCTCACAAGTAGCGGGGGCTCAAGAGACCCAGTACTTC.

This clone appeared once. CDR3 DNA sequence: TGTGCCTCCAGTAGCGGGGGTGGGGATACGCAGTATTTT. This translates into CASSSGGGDTQYF. The chain carries TRBV30 and TRBJ2-3, with 9 nucleotides matching TRBD2. Germline V gene lookup returns CDR1 GTSNPN and CDR2 SVGIG (reference sequence). Trimming removed 7 bases from V and 6 bases from J; junction bases left unmatched: 8. The CDR3 is 13 amino acids.

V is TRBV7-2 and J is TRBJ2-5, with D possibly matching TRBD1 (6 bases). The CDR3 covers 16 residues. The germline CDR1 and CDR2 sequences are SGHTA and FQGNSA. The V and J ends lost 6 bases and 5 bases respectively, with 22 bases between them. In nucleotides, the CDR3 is TGTGCCAGCAGTCCAACAGGGCCCTCGGTGGGGGAGACCCAGTACTTC. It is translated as CASSPTGPSVGETQYF. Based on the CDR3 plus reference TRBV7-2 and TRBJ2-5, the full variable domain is GAGVSQSPSNKVTEKGKDVELRCDPISGHTALYWYRQSLGQGLEFLIYFQGNSAPDKSGLPSDRFSAERTGGSVSTLTIQRTQQEDSAVYLCASSPTGPSVGETQYFGPGTRLLVL.

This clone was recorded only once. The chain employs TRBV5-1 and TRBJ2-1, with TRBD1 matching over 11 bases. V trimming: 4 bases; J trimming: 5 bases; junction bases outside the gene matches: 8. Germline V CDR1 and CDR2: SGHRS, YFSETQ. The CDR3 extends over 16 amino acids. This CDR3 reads CASSRSPGQGDNEQFF. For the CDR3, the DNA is TGCGCCAGCAGCAGATCCCCGGGACAGGGGGACAATGAGCAGTTCTTC.

The CDR3 region is CASSQQGGSYNEQFF. CDR3 bases: TGTGCCAGCAGCCAACAGGGGGGCTCCTACAATGAGCAGTTCTTC. This chain connects TRBV11-2 to TRBJ2-1; 8 positions agree with TRBD1. This CDR3 comprises 15 residues. CDR1 and CDR2 from the germline V gene are SGHAT and FQNNGV. With 5 bases clipped from V and 0 bases from J, the junction kept 3 bases outside the gene matches.

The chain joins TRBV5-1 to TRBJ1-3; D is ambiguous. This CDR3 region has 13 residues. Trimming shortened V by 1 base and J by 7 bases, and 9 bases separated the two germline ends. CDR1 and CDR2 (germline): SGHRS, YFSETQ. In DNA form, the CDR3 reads TGCGCCAGCAGCTTGAATCCCGGGAACACCATATATTTT. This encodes CASSLNPGNTIYF.

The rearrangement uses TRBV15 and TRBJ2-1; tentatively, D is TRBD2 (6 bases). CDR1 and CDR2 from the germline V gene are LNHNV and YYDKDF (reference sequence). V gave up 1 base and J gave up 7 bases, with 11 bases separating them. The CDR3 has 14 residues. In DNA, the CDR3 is TGTGCCACCAGCAGAGTGAGTAGCGGAAATGAGCAGTTCTTC. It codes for CATSRVSSGNEQFF.

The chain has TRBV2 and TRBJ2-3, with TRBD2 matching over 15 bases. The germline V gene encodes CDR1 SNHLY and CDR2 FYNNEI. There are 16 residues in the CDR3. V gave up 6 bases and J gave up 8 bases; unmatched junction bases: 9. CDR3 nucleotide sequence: TGTGCCAGCAGCCTCGGACTAGCGGGAGGGCCAGGTACGCAGTATTTT. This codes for CASSLGLAGGPGTQYF. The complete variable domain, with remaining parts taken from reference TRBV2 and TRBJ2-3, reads EPEVTQTPSHQVTQMGQEVILRCVPISNHLYFYWYRQILGQKVEFLVSFYNNEISEKSEIFDDQFSVERPDGSNFTLKIRSTKLEDSAMYFCASSLGLAGGPGTQYFGPGTRLTVL.